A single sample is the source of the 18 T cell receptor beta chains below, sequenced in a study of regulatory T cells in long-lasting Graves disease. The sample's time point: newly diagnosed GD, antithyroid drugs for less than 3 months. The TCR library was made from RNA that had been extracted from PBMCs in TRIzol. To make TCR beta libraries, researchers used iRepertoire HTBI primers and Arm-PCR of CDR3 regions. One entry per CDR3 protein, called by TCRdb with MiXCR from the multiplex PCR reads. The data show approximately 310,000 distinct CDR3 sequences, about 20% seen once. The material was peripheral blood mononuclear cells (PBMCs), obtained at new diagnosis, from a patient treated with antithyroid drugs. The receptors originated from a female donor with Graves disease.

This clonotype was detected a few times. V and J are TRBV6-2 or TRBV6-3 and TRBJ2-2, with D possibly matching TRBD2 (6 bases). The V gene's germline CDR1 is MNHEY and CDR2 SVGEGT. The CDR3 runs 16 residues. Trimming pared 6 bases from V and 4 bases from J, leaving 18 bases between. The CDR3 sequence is CASSRPREEGTGELFF. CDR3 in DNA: TGTGCCAGCAGCCGACCGAGGGAGGAGGGCACCGGGGAGCTGTTTTTT.

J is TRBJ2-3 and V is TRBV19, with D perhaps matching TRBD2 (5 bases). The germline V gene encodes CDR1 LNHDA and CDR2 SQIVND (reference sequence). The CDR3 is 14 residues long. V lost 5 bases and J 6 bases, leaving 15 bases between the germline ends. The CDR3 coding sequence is TGTGCCAGTAGTCTGGACTCCGAAGGGGATACGCAGTATTTT. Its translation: CASSLDSEGDTQYF. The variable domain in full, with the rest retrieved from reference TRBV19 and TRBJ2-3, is DGGITQSPKYLFRKEGQNVTLSCEQNLNHDAMYWYRQDPGQGLRLIYYSQIVNDFQKGDIAEGYSVSREKKESFPLTVTSAQKNPTAFYLCASSLDSEGDTQYFGPGTRLTVL.

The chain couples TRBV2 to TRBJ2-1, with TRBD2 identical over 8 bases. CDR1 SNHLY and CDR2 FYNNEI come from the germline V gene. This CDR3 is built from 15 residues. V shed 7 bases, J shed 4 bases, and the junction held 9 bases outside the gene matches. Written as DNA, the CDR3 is TGTGCCAGCACCTCTCGCCAGCGGGGGTACAATGAGCAGTTCTTC. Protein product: CASTSRQRGYNEQFF.

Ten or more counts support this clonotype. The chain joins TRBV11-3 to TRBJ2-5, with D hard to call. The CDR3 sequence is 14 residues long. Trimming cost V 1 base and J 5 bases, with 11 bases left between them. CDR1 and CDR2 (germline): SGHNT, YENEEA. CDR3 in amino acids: CASSLGPNLETQYF. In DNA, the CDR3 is TGTGCCAGCAGCTTAGGACCCAACCTGGAGACCCAGTACTTC.

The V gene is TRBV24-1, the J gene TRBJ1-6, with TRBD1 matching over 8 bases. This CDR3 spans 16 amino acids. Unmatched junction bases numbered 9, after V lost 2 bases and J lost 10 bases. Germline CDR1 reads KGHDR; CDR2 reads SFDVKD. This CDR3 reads CATSDSRQGTRSPLHF. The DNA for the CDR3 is TGTGCCACCAGTGATTCGCGACAGGGGACTAGATCACCCCTCCACTTT.

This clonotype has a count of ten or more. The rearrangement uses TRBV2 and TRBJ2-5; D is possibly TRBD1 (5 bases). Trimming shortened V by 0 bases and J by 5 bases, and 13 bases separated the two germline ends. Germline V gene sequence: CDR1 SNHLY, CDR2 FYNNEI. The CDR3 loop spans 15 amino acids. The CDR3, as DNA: TGTGCCAGCAGTGAAGCGTTGCAGGGTGAGGAGACCCAGTACTTC. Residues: CASSEALQGEETQYF.

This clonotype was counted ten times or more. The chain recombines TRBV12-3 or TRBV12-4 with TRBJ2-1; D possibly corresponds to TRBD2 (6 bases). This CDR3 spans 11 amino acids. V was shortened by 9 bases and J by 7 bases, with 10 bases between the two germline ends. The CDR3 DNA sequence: TGTGCCAGTACGGAGGGAAATGAGCAGTTCTTC. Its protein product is CASTEGNEQFF.

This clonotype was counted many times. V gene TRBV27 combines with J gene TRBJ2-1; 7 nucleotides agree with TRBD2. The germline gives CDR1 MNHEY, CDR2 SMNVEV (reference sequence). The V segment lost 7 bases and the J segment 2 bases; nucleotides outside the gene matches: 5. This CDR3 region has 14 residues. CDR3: CASTIAGPYNEQFF. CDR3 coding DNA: TGTGCCAGCACTATAGCGGGTCCCTACAATGAGCAGTTCTTC.

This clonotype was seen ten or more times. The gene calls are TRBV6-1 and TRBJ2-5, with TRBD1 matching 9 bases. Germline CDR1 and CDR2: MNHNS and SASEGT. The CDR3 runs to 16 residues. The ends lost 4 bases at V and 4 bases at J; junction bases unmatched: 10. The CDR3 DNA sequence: TGTGCCAGCAGTGCAACTCCGGGACAGGGATTAGAGACCCAGTACTTC. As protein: CASSATPGQGLETQYF.

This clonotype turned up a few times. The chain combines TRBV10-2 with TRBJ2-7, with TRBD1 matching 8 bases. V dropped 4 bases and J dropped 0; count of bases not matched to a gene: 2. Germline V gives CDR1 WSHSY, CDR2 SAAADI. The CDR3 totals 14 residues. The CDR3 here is CASSGTGNSYEQYF. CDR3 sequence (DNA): TGCGCCAGCAGTGGGACAGGGAACTCCTACGAGCAGTACTTC.

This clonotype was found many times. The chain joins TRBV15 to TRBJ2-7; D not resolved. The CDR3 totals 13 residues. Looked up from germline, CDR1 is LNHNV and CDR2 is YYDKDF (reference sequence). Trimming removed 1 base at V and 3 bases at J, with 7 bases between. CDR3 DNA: TGTGCCACCAGCAGAGGGACCGACTACGAGCAGTACTTC. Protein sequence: CATSRGTDYEQYF.

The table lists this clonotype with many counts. The CDR3 nucleotides are TGTGCCAGCAGCGTTTCCCTAAACACTGAAGCTTTCTTT. This gives the protein CASSVSLNTEAFF. The chain uses TRBV9 and TRBJ1-1; D gene ambiguous. Per germline, CDR1 SGDLS and CDR2 YYNGEE. Trimming stripped 2 bases from V and 2 bases from J, with 7 bases between. The CDR3 is made up of 13 amino acids.

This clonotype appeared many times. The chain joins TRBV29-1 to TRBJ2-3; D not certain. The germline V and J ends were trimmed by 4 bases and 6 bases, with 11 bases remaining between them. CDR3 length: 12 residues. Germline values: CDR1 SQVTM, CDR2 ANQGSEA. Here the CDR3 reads CSVVSVWDTQYF. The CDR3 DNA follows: TGCAGCGTTGTCTCAGTTTGGGATACGCAGTATTTT.

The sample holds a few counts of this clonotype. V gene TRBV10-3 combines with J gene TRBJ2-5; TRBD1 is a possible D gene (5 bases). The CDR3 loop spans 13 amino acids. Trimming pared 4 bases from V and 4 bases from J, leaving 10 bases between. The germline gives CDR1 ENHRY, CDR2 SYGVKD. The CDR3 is CAISGGGSETQYF. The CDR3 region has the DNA TGTGCCATCAGTGGGGGCGGATCAGAGACCCAGTACTTC.

The CDR3 sequence: CASSQDLGYGYTF. CDR3 nucleotides: TGCGCCAGCAGCCAAGACTTGGGCTATGGCTACACCTTC. The V call is TRBV4-1, the J call TRBJ1-2; no reliable D call. This CDR3 region has 13 residues. The germline V gene has CDR1 MGHRA and CDR2 YSYEKL. The germline V and J ends were trimmed by 0 bases and 4 bases, with 6 bases remaining between them.

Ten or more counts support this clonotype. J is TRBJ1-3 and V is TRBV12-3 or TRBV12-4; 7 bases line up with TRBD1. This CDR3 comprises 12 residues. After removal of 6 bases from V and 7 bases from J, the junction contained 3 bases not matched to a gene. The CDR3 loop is CASRAGGNTIYF. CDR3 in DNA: TGTGCCAGCAGGGCAGGGGGGAACACCATATATTTT.

CDR3 sequence (DNA): TGCGCCAGCAGCCGCCTTGGGACGGGGGAAAAACTGTTTTTT. Translating it yields CASSRLGTGEKLFF. The rearrangement uses TRBV4-1 and TRBJ1-4; D perhaps matches TRBD1 (5 bases). The ends were cut back, 4 bases at V and 8 bases at J, with 14 bases in the middle. This CDR3 has 14 residues. Per germline, CDR1 MGHRA and CDR2 YSYEKL.

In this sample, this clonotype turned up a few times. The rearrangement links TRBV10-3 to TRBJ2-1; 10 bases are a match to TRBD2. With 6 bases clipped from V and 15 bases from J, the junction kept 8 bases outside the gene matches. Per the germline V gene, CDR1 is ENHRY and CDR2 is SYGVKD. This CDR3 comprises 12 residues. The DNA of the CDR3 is TGTGCCATCAGGCAAGAGGGACTAGCGCGGTTCTTC. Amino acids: CAIRQEGLARFF.